This entry concerns a single T cell receptor (beta chain). The antigen this receptor binds is unknown. Base qualities are missing; no much larger clone stands one base away. These data are taken from a study of cytomegalovirus exposure and HLA in healthy donors (TCRdb year 2017). Concerning the study at large: A later analysis indicated that the 100 to 150 validation repertoires were generated on the platform also employed for the 700 or so repertoires of the first cohort. The study aimed to test whether signatures of past pathogen exposure could be identified by cataloging public T cell receptors. Along with the approximately 670-subject first cohort, a separate validation cohort of approximately 110 different subjects was used. To predict cytomegalovirus infection status, the study combined high-throughput TCR immunosequencing, statistical association of individual TCRs with disease status, and machine learning. Findings and caveats that apply to the study as a whole: A later analysis had no HLA typing for the validation cohort, so co-occurrence there was scored across all 130 or so repertoires. A total of roughly 160 TCR beta chains were listed by the study as associated with cytomegalovirus. The classifier was reported to diagnose cytomegalovirus status with high specificity and sensitivity in both the original and validation cohorts. While some public TCRs were present in many individuals, most TCR sequences turned up only very rarely across donors. The authors suggested that the approach could potentially be generalized to other disease states and immunological phenotypes. In vitro tests confirmed that a few of the cytomegalovirus-associated TCR beta chains recognize cytomegalovirus antigens. In a later analysis, TCRs clustered in the first cohort were found to also tend to co-occur in the approximately 120 validation repertoires, with 90% to 95% of cluster scores above 0.

The donors were included in the validation cohort of 100 to 150 subjects, a group kept apart from the roughly 670-subject first cohort. Preparation of the library involved the immunoSEQ multiplex PCR assay. In the source study's methods: A statistical classification framework was built for diagnosing cytomegalovirus status from the catalog of TCR beta chain sequences. What TCRdb holds here is the immuneACCESS table cut down to in-frame rearrangements. Part of the clones is not present; checked against another copy, under half of the missing clones reflect an unresolved V gene, and the others are unexplained. Clonal size and the V and J genes are those of that table, whereas D and trimming came from the DNA. Here the sample has about 160,000 clones; 96% occur a single time. The ten largest clones capture around 0.9% of the sample. From its cysteine to its phenylalanine, the CDR3 spans 15 amino acids. Only CDR3 DNA is held: 45 bases, read in frame from base 1. Looking up the germline V gene yields CDR1 MNHEY and CDR2 SVGAGI. V and J are truncated by 2 bases and 4 bases respectively, leaving an intervening sequence of 14 bases.

The chain joins TRBV6-5 to TRBJ1-1, with TRBD1 as a weak D call on 5 bases. Sample: PBMCs. The clonotype was recovered from a woman under 30 in good health and CMV-seronegative. The bases read TGTGCCAGCAGTTACCTGCGCCTGGGGGGCACTGAAGCTTTCTTT. It translates to CASSYLRLGGTEAFF.